This T cell receptor beta chain was profiled in a study of control samples from healthy donors and cancer patients. Clones were read by immunoSEQ multiplex PCR, and TCRdb kept only the in-frame ones, dropping some. The sample contains around 28,000 clones, approximately 87% of which appear only once. The V segment lost 3 bases and the J segment 5 bases; nucleotides outside the gene matches: 3. The CDR3 extends over 14 amino acids. The germline V gene encodes CDR1 SGHTA and CDR2 FQGTGA. This sequence joins TRBV7-3 and TRBJ2-5; TRBD2 matches 10 bases. Sample: PBMCs. The receptor was isolated from a woman aged 40 to 55 with lung cancer. In DNA, the CDR3 is TGTGCCAGCAGCTTGAGCGGGGGGGCTGAGACCCAGTACTTC. Residues: CASSLSGGAETQYF.